This T cell receptor beta chain was sequenced for a study of vaccination and CD4 T cells after COVID-19. The treatment here: roughly 10-day PBMC culture with coronavirus spike peptide pools or control peptides (ViraFEST assay). Fresh replacement IL-2 medium substituted for half the medium on days 3 and 7. Oncomine TCR Beta short-read sequencing was applied to DNA from cultured CD4+ T cells. Each CDR3 protein is one row after TCRdb ran MiXCR on the PCR reads. The sample yields roughly 18,000 distinct CDR3 sequences, around half seen once. Comment on this clonotype: No antigen is known for it.

The input for sequencing was CD4+ T cells from blood, cultured in vitro, taken before SARS-CoV-2 vaccination. This sequence originates from a human donor who had recovered from COVID-19.

The CDR3, as DNA: TGTGCCAGTAGTATTCCGGGAACCCAAGAGACCCAGTACTTC. Its translation is CASSIPGTQETQYF. The chain links TRBV19 to TRBJ2-5; a possible D gene is TRBD2 (5 bases). In germline, CDR1 is LNHDA, CDR2 SQIVND (reference sequence). Trimming cost V 3 bases and J 1 base, with 9 bases left between them. This CDR3 comprises 14 residues.